This record concerns one TCR beta chain sequence. Its target is unknown. This specimen belongs to a study of CD8+ T cells in alopecia areata. As for the study in general: Tofacitinib ran for 6 to 18 months before 6 months off drug.

After isolation, RNA underwent reverse transcription to generate cDNA as the sequencing template. Repertoires were generated with immunoSEQ multiplex PCR, while TCRdb's copy carries only in-frame clones and drops some. Of some 95,000 clones listed, 44% were seen once; the top ten hold roughly 18%. Treatment described: oral pan-JAK inhibitor, 5-10 mg twice daily. Sorting separated CD4+ and CD8+ T cells out of PBMCs. Study results and limitations: The study found higher clonality in lesional than normal scalp, especially in alopecia totalis/universalis. Persistence in scalp and blood during tofacitinib was observed for many expanded lesional clones.

This material consisted of CD8+ T cells sorted from blood, taken at week 24, from a patient treated with tofacitinib. The receptor was derived from a human donor with alopecia areata.

The CDR3 here is CASSRAGASSETQYF. CDR3 nucleotide sequence: TGTGCCAGCAGCCGGGCGGGAGCCTCGAGCGAGACCCAGTACTTC. The chain couples TRBV5-6 to TRBJ2-5; 7 bases fit TRBD2. The germline V gene has CDR1 SGHDT and CDR2 YYEEEE. Trimming removed 4 bases from V and 5 bases from J; junction bases left unmatched: 11. This CDR3 is 15 amino acids long.